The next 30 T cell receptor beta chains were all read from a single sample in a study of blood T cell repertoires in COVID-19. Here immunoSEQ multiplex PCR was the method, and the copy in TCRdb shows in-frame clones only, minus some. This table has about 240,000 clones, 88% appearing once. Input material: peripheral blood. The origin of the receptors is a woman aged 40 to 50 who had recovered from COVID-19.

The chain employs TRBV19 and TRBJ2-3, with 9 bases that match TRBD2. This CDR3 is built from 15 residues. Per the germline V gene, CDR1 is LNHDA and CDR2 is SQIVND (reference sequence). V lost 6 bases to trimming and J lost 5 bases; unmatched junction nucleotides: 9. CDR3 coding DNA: TGTGCCAGTAGGGATAGCGGGAGTCCCGGAGATACGCAGTATTTT. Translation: CASRDSGSPGDTQYF.

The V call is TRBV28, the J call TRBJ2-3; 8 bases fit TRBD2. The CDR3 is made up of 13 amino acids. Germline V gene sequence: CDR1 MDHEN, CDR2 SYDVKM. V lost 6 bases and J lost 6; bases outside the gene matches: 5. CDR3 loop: CASRASGGDTQYF. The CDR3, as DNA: TGTGCCAGCAGGGCCTCGGGGGGGGATACGCAGTATTTT.

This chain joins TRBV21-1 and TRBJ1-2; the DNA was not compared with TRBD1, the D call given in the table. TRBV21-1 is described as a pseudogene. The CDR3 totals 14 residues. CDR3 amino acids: CASSTRGHLYGYTF. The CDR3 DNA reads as TGTGCCAGCAGCACCCGAGGACACCTCTATGGCTACACCTTC.

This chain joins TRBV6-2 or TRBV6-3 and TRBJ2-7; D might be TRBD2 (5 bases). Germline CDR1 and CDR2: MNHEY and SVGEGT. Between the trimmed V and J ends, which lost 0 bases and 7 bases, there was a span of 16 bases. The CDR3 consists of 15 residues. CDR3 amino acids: CASSYSSLNTGEQYV. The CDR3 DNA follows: TGTGCCAGCAGTTACTCGTCACTCAACACGGGGGAGCAGTACGTC.

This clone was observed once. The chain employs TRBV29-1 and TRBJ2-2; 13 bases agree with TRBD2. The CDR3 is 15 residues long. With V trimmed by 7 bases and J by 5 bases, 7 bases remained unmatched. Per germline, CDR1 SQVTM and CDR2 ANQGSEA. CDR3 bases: TGCAGCGCCCAACTAGCGGGAGGGGGTACCGGGGAGCTGTTTTTT. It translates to CSAQLAGGGTGELFF.

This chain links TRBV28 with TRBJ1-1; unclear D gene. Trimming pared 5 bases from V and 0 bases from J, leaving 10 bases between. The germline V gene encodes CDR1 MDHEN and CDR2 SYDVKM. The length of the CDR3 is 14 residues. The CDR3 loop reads CASSVRGMNTEAFF. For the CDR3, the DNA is TGTGCCAGCAGTGTCCGAGGGATGAACACTGAAGCTTTCTTT.

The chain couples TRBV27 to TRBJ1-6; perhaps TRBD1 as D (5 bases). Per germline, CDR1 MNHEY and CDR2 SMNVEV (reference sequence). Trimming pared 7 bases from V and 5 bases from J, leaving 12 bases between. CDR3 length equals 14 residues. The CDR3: CASNKWGDNSPLHF. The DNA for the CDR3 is TGTGCCAGCAACAAATGGGGGGATAATTCACCCCTCCACTTT.

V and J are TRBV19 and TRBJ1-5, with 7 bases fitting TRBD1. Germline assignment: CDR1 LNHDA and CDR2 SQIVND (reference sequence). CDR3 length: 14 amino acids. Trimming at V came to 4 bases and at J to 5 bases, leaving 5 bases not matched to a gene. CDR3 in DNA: TGTGCCAGTAGTAGCAACAGGGGTCATCAGCCCCAGCATTTT. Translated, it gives CASSSNRGHQPQHF.

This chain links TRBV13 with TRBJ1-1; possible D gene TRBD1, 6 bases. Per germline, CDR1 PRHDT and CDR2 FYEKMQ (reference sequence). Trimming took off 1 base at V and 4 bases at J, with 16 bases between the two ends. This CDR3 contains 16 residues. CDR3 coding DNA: TGTGCCAGCAGCTTAGTGGGGGGGCGCAGGGGCACTGAAGCTTTCTTT. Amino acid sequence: CASSLVGGRRGTEAFF.

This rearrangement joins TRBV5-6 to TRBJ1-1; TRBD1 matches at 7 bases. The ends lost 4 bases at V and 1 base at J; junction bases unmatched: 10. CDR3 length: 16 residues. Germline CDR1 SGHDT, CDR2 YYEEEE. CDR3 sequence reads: CASSPRQGAGNTEAFF. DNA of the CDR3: TGTGCCAGCAGCCCCCGACAGGGCGCAGGGAACACTGAAGCTTTCTTT. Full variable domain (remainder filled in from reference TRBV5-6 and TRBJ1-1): DAGVTQSPTHLIKTRGQQVTLRCSPKSGHDTVSWYQQALGQGPQFIFQYYEEEERQRGNFPDRFSGHQFPNYSSELNVNALLLGDSALYLCASSPRQGAGNTEAFFGQGTRLTVV.

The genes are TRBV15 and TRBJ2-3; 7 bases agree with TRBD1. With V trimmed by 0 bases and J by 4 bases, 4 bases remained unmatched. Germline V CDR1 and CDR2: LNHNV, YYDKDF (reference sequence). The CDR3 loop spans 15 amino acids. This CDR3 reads CATSRDSGQPDTQYF. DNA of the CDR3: TGTGCCACCAGCAGAGACTCGGGACAGCCAGATACGCAGTATTTT.

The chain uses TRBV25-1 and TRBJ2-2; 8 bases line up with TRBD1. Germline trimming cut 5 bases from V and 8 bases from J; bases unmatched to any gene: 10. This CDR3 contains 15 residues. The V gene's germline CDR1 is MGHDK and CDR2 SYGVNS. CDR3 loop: CASSQTDRVGGELFF. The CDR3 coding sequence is TGTGCCAGCAGTCAAACGGACAGGGTGGGTGGGGAGCTGTTTTTT.

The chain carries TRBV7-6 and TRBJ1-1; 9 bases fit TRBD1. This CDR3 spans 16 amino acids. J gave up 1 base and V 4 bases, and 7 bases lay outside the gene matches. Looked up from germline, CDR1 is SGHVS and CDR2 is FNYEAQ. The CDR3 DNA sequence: TGTGCCAGCAGCTCCCGGCCGGACAGGGGGAACACTGAAGCTTTCTTT. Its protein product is CASSSRPDRGNTEAFF.

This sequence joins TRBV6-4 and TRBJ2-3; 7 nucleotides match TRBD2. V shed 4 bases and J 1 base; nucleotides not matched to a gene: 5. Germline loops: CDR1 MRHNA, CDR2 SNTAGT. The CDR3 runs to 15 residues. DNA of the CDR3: TGTGCCAGCAGTGTAAGCCGGGGGGGCACAGATACGCAGTATTTT. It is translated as CASSVSRGGTDTQYF.

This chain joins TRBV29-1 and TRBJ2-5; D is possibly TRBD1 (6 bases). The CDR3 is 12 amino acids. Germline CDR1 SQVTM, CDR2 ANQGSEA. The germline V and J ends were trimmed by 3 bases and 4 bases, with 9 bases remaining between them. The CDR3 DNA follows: TGCAGCGTTGAGGGCAGGGGAGAGACCCAGTACTTC. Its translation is CSVEGRGETQYF.

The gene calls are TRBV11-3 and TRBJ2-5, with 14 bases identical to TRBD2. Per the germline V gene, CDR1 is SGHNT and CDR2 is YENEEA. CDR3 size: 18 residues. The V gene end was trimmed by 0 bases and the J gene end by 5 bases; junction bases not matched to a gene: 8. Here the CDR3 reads CASSLDGRLAGGWETQYF. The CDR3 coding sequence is TGTGCCAGCAGCTTAGATGGGAGACTAGCGGGAGGGTGGGAGACCCAGTACTTC.

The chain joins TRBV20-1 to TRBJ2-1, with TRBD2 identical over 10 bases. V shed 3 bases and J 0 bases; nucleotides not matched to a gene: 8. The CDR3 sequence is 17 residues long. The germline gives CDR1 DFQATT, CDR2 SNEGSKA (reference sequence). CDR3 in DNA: TGCAGTGCTAGTGGGCAGCCTAGCGGGGGCTCCTACAATGAGCAGTTCTTC. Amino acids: CSASGQPSGGSYNEQFF.

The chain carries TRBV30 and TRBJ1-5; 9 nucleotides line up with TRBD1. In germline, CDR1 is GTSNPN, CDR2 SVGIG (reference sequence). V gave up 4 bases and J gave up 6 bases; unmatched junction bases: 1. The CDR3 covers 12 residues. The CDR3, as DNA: TGTGCCTGGACGGACAGGGGTCAGCCCCAGCATTTT. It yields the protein CAWTDRGQPQHF.

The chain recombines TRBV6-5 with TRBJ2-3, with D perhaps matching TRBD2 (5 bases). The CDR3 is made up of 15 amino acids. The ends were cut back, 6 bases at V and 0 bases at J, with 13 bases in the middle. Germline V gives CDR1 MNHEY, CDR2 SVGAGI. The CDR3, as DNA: TGTGCCAGCAGGCGGGCTTACCCTAGCACAGATACGCAGTATTTT. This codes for CASRRAYPSTDTQYF.

The CDR3 DNA follows: TGTGCCAGCAAAAAGCGGGACCCCTCAGCCAAAAACATTCAGTACTTC. It is translated as CASKKRDPSAKNIQYF. The chain has TRBV2 and TRBJ2-4; 7 bases are a match to TRBD2. Trimming at V came to 7 bases and at J to 0 bases, leaving 9 bases not matched to a gene. Germline loops: CDR1 SNHLY, CDR2 FYNNEI. CDR3 length: 16 amino acids.

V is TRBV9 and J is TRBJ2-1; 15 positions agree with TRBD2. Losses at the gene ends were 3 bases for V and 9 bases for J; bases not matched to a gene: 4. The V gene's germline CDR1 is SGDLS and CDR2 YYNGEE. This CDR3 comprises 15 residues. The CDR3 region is CASSALGLAGGEQFF. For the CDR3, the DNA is TGTGCCAGCAGCGCCCTGGGACTAGCGGGAGGTGAGCAGTTCTTC.

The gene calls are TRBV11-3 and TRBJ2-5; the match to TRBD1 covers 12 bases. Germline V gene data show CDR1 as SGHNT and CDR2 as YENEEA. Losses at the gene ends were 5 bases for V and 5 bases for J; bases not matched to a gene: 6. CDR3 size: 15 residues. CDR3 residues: CASSRDRGRWETQYF. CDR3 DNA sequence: TGTGCCAGCAGCCGGGACAGGGGGCGTTGGGAGACCCAGTACTTC.

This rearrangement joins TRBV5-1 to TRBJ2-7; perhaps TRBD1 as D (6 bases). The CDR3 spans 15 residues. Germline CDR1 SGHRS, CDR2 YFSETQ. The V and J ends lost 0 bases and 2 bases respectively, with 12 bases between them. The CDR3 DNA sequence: TGCGCCAGCAGCTTGGACGGGACAAGAGCCTACGAGCAGTACTTC. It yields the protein CASSLDGTRAYEQYF.

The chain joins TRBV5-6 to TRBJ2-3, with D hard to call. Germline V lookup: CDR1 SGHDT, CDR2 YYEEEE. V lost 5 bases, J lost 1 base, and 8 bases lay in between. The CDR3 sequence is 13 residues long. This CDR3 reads CASRPEGTDTQYF. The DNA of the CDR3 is TGTGCCAGCAGACCTGAGGGCACAGATACGCAGTATTTT.

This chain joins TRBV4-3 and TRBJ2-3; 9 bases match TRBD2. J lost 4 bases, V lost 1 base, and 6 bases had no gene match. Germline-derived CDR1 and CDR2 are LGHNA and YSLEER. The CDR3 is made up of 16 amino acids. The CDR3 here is CASSQGVSGSSDTQYF. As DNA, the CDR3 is TGCGCCAGCAGCCAAGGTGTTAGCGGGAGTTCAGATACGCAGTATTTT.

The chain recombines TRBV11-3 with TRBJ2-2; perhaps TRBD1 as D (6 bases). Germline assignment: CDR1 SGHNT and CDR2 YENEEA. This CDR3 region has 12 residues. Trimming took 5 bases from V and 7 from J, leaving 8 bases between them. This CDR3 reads CASSQGIGELFF. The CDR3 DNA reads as TGTGCCAGCAGCCAGGGGATCGGGGAGCTGTTTTTT. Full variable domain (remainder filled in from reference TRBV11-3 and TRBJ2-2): EAGVVQSPRYKIIEKKQPVAFWCNPISGHNTLYWYLQNLGQGPELLIRYENEEAVDDSQLPKDRFSAERLKGVDSTLKIQPAELGDSAVYLCASSQGIGELFFGEGSRLTVL.

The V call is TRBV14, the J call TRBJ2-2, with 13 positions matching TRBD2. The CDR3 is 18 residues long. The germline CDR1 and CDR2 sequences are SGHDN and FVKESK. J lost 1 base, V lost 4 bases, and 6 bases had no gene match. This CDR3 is CASSRGLAGAGNTGELFF. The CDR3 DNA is TGTGCCAGCAGCCGCGGACTAGCGGGAGCGGGGAACACCGGGGAGCTGTTTTTT.

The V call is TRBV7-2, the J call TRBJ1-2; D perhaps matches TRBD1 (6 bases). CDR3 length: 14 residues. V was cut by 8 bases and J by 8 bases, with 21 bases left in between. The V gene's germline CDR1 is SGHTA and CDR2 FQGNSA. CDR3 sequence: CASAPGDPRGGYTF. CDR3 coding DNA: TGTGCCAGCGCACCAGGGGACCCCAGAGGGGGCTACACCTTC.

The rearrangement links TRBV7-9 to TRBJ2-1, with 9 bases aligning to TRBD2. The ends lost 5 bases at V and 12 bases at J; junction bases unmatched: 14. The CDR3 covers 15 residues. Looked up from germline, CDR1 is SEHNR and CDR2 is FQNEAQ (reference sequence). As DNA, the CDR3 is TGTGCCAGCAGCGCACCGGGACTAGCTCCCGGGGGGCAGTTCTTC. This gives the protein CASSAPGLAPGGQFF.

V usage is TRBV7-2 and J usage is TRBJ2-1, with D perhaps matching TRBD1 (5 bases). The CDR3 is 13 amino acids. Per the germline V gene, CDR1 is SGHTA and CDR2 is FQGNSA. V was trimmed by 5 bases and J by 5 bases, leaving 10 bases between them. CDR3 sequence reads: CASSKGPDNEQFF. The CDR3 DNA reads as TGTGCCAGCAGCAAGGGGCCCGACAATGAGCAGTTCTTC.